A selection of T cell receptor beta chains follows, all from one sample in a study of shared clonotypes between healthy human individuals. TCRdb's table, derived via immunoSEQ multiplex PCR, lists solely in-frame clones and lacks some. Among approximately 2,300,000 clones listed, 92% were seen once. Sequences were obtained from naive CD4+ T cells from PBMCs. Every receptor here comes from a man younger than 30 in good health. Some clones in this sample may be carry-over from other donors' samples. Both conserved end residues are part of each CDR3. A D gene is named only where the DNA matches it firmly. Only part of the rows carry a size: once, few, many, or a class if the clone is expanded.

CDR3: CASSRQAPSTDTQYF
DNA: TGCGCCAGCAGCAGACAGGCACCTAGCACAGATACGCAGTATTTT
V: TRBV5-1
D: .
J: TRBJ2-3
size: once

CDR3: CASSLLQGGNTEAFF
DNA: TGTGCCAGCAGCCTCTTACAGGGTGGAAACACTGAAGCTTTCTTT
V: TRBV5-5
D: .
J: TRBJ1-1
size: .

CDR3: CASSSASRGAYEQYF
DNA: TGTGCCAGCAGCTCTGCGAGTCGAGGAGCCTACGAGCAGTACTTC
V: TRBV7-9
D: .
J: TRBJ2-7
size: .

CDR3: CASSQSRTVNYGYTF
DNA: TGTGCCAGCAGCCAATCGCGGACAGTTAACTATGGCTACACCTTC
V: TRBV16
D: .
J: TRBJ1-2
size: once

CDR3: CAWSRESYNEQFF
DNA: TGTGCCTGGAGTAGAGAGTCCTACAATGAGCAGTTCTTC
V: TRBV30
D: .
J: TRBJ2-1
size: .

CDR3: CASSWGQGPYNEQFF
DNA: TGTGCCAGCAGCTGGGGACAGGGCCCCTACAATGAGCAGTTCTTC
V: TRBV7-3
D: TRBD1
J: TRBJ2-1
size: .

CDR3: CASSSTGTRSYNEQFF
DNA: TGTGCCAGCAGCTCGACAGGGACCCGGTCCTACAATGAGCAGTTCTTC
V: TRBV5-6
D: TRBD1
J: TRBJ2-1
size: .

CDR3: CASKLGMGGNQPQHF
DNA: TGTGCCAGCAAACTTGGCATGGGGGGCAATCAGCCCCAGCATTTT
V: TRBV28
D: .
J: TRBJ1-5
size: .

CDR3: CASSLGTGSYGYTF
DNA: TGCGCCAGCAGCCTAGGGACAGGGTCCTATGGCTACACCTTC
V: TRBV5-1
D: TRBD1
J: TRBJ1-2
size: .

CDR3: CASSQALRDRAYEQYF
DNA: TGTGCCAGCAGCCAAGCTCTCCGGGACAGGGCCTACGAGCAGTACTTC
V: TRBV14
D: TRBD1
J: TRBJ2-7
size: once

CDR3: CASSRGLAGELDTQYF
DNA: TGCGCCAGCAGCCGAGGACTAGCGGGAGAGTTAGATACGCAGTATTTT
V: TRBV5-1
D: TRBD2
J: TRBJ2-3
size: .

CDR3: CASSLGVRGRGLWDTEAFF
DNA: TGCGCCAGCAGCTTGGGGGTCCGTGGCAGGGGCTTATGGGACACTGAAGCTTTCTTT
V: TRBV5-1
D: .
J: TRBJ1-1
size: .

CDR3: CASSSVPGATGELFF
DNA: TGTGCCAGTAGTTCCGTCCCGGGGGCGACCGGGGAGCTGTTTTTT
V: TRBV19
D: .
J: TRBJ2-2
size: .

CDR3: CSVEVVGAGYTF
DNA: TGCAGCGTTGAAGTGGTCGGGGCTGGCTACACCTTC
V: TRBV29-1
D: .
J: TRBJ1-2
size: .

CDR3: CASSRSVGVSEKLFF
DNA: TGTGCCAGCAGCCGGTCAGTGGGGGTATCGGAAAAACTGTTTTTT
V: TRBV14
D: .
J: TRBJ1-4
size: .

CDR3: CASSPGISGTADTQYF
DNA: TGCGCCAGCAGCCCAGGAATCTCAGGGACCGCAGATACGCAGTATTTT
V: TRBV5-1
D: .
J: TRBJ2-3
size: .

CDR3: CASSLSSTFNTGELFF
DNA: TGTGCCAGCAGTTTGTCTAGCACTTTCAACACCGGGGAGCTGTTTTTT
V: TRBV27
D: .
J: TRBJ2-2
size: .

CDR3: CASSMTGGHGELFF
DNA: TGTGCCAGCAGCATGACAGGGGGCCACGGGGAGCTGTTTTTT
V: TRBV7-3
D: TRBD1
J: TRBJ2-2
size: .

CDR3: CASSLERSGELFF
DNA: TGTGCCAGCAGCTTAGAACGGAGCGGGGAGCTGTTTTTT
V: TRBV11-3
D: .
J: TRBJ2-2
size: once

CDR3: CASSLARGAGSSYEQYF
DNA: TGCGCCAGCAGCTTGGCCAGGGGGGCGGGAAGCTCCTACGAGCAGTACTTC
V: TRBV5-1
D: .
J: TRBJ2-7
size: .

CDR3: CASSLSGNTDTQYF
DNA: TGTGCCAGCAGCTTAAGCGGTAACACAGATACGCAGTATTTT
V: TRBV5-4
D: .
J: TRBJ2-3
size: once

CDR3: CSVSQEPPDTQYF
DNA: TGCAGCGTCTCGCAGGAACCCCCAGATACGCAGTATTTT
V: TRBV29-1
D: .
J: TRBJ2-3
size: .

CDR3: CASSLGPGEKRYGYTF
DNA: TGTGCCAGCAGCTTGGGGCCGGGGGAAAAGCGTTATGGCTACACCTTC
V: TRBV7-2
D: .
J: TRBJ1-2
size: .

CDR3: CASSERRAETQYF
DNA: TGCGCCAGCAGTGAGAGGAGGGCAGAGACCCAGTACTTC
V: TRBV10-1
D: .
J: TRBJ2-5
size: .

CDR3: CAISGITGLSEQYF
DNA: TGTGCCATCAGTGGAATAACAGGGTTAAGCGAGCAGTACTTC
V: TRBV10-3
D: .
J: TRBJ2-7
size: .

CDR3: CASSSGTSGSPLAAGELFF
DNA: TGCGCCAGCAGCTCCGGGACTAGCGGGAGCCCTCTCGCCGCCGGGGAGCTGTTTTTT
V: TRBV5-1
D: TRBD2
J: TRBJ2-2
size: .

CDR3: CASTEGTIEKLFF
DNA: TGTGCCAGTACAGAGGGGACCATTGAAAAACTGTTTTTT
V: TRBV19
D: .
J: TRBJ1-4
size: .

CDR3: CASSPRLAGDNEQFF
DNA: TGTGCCAGCAGCCCAAGACTAGCGGGAGACAATGAGCAGTTCTTC
V: TRBV7-3
D: TRBD2
J: TRBJ2-1
size: .

CDR3: CASSPGDSLYGYTF
DNA: TGCGCCAGCAGCCCCGGGGACTCCCTCTATGGCTACACCTTC
V: TRBV5-1
D: .
J: TRBJ1-2
size: .

CDR3: CASSGSRYSDQPQHF
DNA: TGTGCCAGCAGTGGGTCCAGGTACAGCGATCAGCCCCAGCATTTT
V: TRBV2
D: .
J: TRBJ1-5
size: .

CDR3: CASSFSGSHKGAFF
DNA: TGTGCCAGCAGTTTTTCCGGGTCACACAAGGGAGCTTTCTTT
V: TRBV28
D: .
J: TRBJ1-1
size: few

CDR3: CASSPLPEVGNTIYF
DNA: TGTGCCAGCTCACCTCTTCCGGAGGTTGGAAACACCATATATTTT
V: TRBV18
D: .
J: TRBJ1-3
size: .

CDR3: CASSLLSGNEQFF
DNA: TGTGCCAGCAGTCTACTCTCGGGGAATGAGCAGTTCTTC
V: TRBV7-3
D: .
J: TRBJ2-1
size: .

CDR3: CASSIFVKREISYNEQFF
DNA: TGTGCCAGTAGTATTTTCGTCAAGCGGGAGATATCCTACAATGAGCAGTTCTTC
V: TRBV19
D: TRBD2
J: TRBJ2-1
size: once

CDR3: CASSVGQGAYNEQFF
DNA: TGTGCCAGCAGCGTAGGGCAGGGGGCCTACAATGAGCAGTTCTTC
V: TRBV9
D: TRBD1
J: TRBJ2-1
size: .

CDR3: CASSFQATRPNEQFF
DNA: TGTGCCAGCAGTTTCCAGGCTACTAGGCCCAATGAGCAGTTCTTC
V: TRBV6-5
D: .
J: TRBJ2-1
size: .

CDR3: CASLGRALVSQHF
DNA: TGTGCCAGCCTTGGACGGGCCCTAGTATCCCAGCATTTT
V: TRBV28
D: .
J: TRBJ1-5
size: .

CDR3: CASSSGTGTAYEQYF
DNA: TGTGCCAGCAGTTCCGGGACAGGGACGGCCTACGAGCAGTACTTC
V: TRBV7-9
D: TRBD1
J: TRBJ2-7
size: .

CDR3: CASKMGSNEKLFF
DNA: TGTGCCAGCAAAATGGGATCTAATGAAAAACTGTTTTTT
V: TRBV28
D: .
J: TRBJ1-4
size: .

CDR3: CASSSGWQETQYF
DNA: TGCGCCAGCAGCTCCGGATGGCAAGAGACCCAGTACTTC
V: TRBV5-1
D: .
J: TRBJ2-5
size: .

CDR3: CASRQGPTGTQYF
DNA: TGCGCCAGCCGGCAGGGGCCAACCGGTACGCAGTATTTT
V: TRBV5-1
D: .
J: TRBJ2-3
size: .

CDR3: CASSTRTGSGREKLFF
DNA: TGTGCCAGCAGCACCCGGACAGGGAGCGGGCGGGAAAAACTGTTTTTT
V: TRBV7-2
D: TRBD1
J: TRBJ1-4
size: .

CDR3: CASSLERGAYEQYF
DNA: TGTGCCAGCAGTTTAGAGCGGGGAGCCTACGAGCAGTACTTC
V: TRBV28
D: TRBD2
J: TRBJ2-7
size: .

CDR3: CATTSGASYEQYF
DNA: TGTGCCACGACTAGCGGGGCTTCCTACGAGCAGTACTTC
V: TRBV19
D: TRBD2
J: TRBJ2-7
size: few

CDR3: CASSMADIEKLFF
DNA: TGTGCCAGCAGTATGGCAGATATTGAAAAACTGTTTTTT
V: TRBV2
D: .
J: TRBJ1-4
size: .

CDR3: CASSFGRTGELFF
DNA: TGTGCCAGCAGCTTCGGACGTACCGGGGAGCTGTTTTTT
V: TRBV5-5
D: .
J: TRBJ2-2
size: .

CDR3: CASSLSTDGETQYF
DNA: TGTGCCAGCAGTTTATCGACAGACGGGGAGACCCAGTACTTC
V: TRBV28
D: .
J: TRBJ2-5
size: once

CDR3: CASSGPGLAGVDGELFF
DNA: TGTGCCAGCAGCGGCCCGGGACTAGCGGGAGTGGACGGGGAGCTGTTTTTT
V: TRBV7-9
D: TRBD2
J: TRBJ2-2
size: .

CDR3: CASSDSGFTGELFF
DNA: TGTGCCAGCAGCGACTCCGGGTTCACCGGGGAGCTGTTTTTT
V: TRBV9
D: .
J: TRBJ2-2
size: .

CDR3: CSVVRGAGELFF
DNA: TGCAGCGTGGTTCGGGGGGCCGGGGAGCTGTTTTTT
V: TRBV29-1
D: TRBD2
J: TRBJ2-2
size: .

CDR3: CASRQGVYTEAFF
DNA: TGTGCCAGCAGACAGGGGGTCTACACTGAAGCTTTCTTT
V: TRBV2
D: TRBD1
J: TRBJ1-1
size: few

CDR3: CASSLTGLVYEQYF
DNA: TGCGCCAGCAGCTTAACAGGGTTAGTCTACGAGCAGTACTTC
V: TRBV5-1
D: .
J: TRBJ2-7
size: .

CDR3: CASSPGQAGGNTIYF
DNA: TGTGCCAGCAGCCCTGGACAGGCTGGGGGAAACACCATATATTTT
V: TRBV2
D: TRBD1
J: TRBJ1-3
size: .